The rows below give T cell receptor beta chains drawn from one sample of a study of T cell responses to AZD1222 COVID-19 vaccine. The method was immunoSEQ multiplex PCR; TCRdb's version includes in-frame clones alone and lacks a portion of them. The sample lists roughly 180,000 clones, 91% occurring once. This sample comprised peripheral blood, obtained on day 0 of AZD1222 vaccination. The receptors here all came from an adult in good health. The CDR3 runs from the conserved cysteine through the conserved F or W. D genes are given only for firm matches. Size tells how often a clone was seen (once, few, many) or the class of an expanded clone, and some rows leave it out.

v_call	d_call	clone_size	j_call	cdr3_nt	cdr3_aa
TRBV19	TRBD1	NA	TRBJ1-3	TGTGCCAGTAGAGGGACAGGGGGCTCCCCCGTCTCTGGAAACACCATATATTTT	CASRGTGGSPVSGNTIYF
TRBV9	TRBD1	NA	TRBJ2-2	TGTGCCAGCAGCGTAGGTCCCGACAGGGAAGGGACCGGGGAGCTGTTTTTT	CASSVGPDREGTGELFF
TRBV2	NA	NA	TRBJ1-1	TGTGCCAGCAGTAGCTCGGGGGTGAACACTGAAGCTTTCTTT	CASSSSGVNTEAFF
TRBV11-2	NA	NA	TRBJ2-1	TGTGCCAGCAGCTTAGTCCGGGGGCCCAATGAGCAGTTCTTC	CASSLVRGPNEQFF
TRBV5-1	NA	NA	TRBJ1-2	TGCGCCAGCAGCTTGGCCAACAGGGAAGTCTCGGGCTACACCTTC	CASSLANREVSGYTF
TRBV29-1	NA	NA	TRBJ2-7	TGCAGCGTTGAGTCCGGGGTAACCTACGAGCAGTACTTC	CSVESGVTYEQYF
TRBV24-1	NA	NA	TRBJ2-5	TGTGCCACCAGTGAGGGCGTAACCGGGGAGACCCAGTACTTC	CATSEGVTGETQYF
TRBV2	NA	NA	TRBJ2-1	TGTGCCAGCAGTGTTGCCGCTTACAATGAGCAGTTCTTC	CASSVAAYNEQFF
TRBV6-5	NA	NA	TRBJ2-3	TGTGCCAGCGCAATCGGGGACCTAAATACGCAGTATTTT	CASAIGDLNTQYF
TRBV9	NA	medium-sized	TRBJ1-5	TGTGCCAGCAGCGACAGCAATCAGCCCCAGCATTTT	CASSDSNQPQHF
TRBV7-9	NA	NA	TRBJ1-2	TGTGCCAGCAGCTTAATCCAGGGGCTTTTGGATAACTATGGCTACACCTTC	CASSLIQGLLDNYGYTF
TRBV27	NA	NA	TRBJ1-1	TGTGCCAGCAGTTTGGGTGGCAACACTGAAGCTTTCTTT	CASSLGGNTEAFF
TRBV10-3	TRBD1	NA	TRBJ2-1	TGTGCCATCAGCGAGAGGGTGACAGGGGGAATAAATGAGCAGTTCTTC	CAISERVTGGINEQFF
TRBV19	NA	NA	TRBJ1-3	TGTGCCAGTAGGTCTGAGGCCACCATATATTTT	CASRSEATIYF
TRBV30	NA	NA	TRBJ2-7	TGTGCCGTTGGGCGGGGCTACGAGCAGTACTTC	CAVGRGYEQYF
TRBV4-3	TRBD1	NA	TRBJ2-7	TGCGCCAGCAGCCAGATCAGGGGGCCGTTACGAAGAGAGCAGTACTTC	CASSQIRGPLRREQYF
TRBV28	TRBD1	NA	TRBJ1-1	TGTGCCAGCAGTCTGGGACAGGGGATGAACACTGAAGCTTTCTTT	CASSLGQGMNTEAFF
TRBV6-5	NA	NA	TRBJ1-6	TGTGCCAGCAGTTCTCCGACTACCCGGGCAAATTCACCCCTCCACTTT	CASSSPTTRANSPLHF
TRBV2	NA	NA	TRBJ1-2	TGTGCCGGAAAACAGGGTAGTAATGGCTACACCTTC	CAGKQGSNGYTF
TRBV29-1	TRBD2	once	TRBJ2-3	TGCAGCGTCCCCAATCTGGCGGGAGCGACAGATACGCAGTATTTT	CSVPNLAGATDTQYF
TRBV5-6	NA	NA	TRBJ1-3	TGTGCCAGCAGCTTCTTAGAGTATACTGGAAACACCATATATTTT	CASSFLEYTGNTIYF
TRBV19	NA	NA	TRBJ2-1	TGTGCCAGTGTGGGGTGGGGGAGAGGTAAGCAGTTCTTC	CASVGWGRGKQFF
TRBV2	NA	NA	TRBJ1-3	TGTGCCAGCAGTCTCAAGGACTCTGGAAACACCATATATTTT	CASSLKDSGNTIYF
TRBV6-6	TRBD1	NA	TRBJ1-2	TGTGCCAGCAGCCCGGACAGGGATGGCTACACCTTC	CASSPDRDGYTF
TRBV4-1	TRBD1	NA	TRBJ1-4	TGCGCCAGCAGCCAAGATACCTCTGCTCAGGGGGCACGGACTAATGAAAAACTGTTTTTT	CASSQDTSAQGARTNEKLFF
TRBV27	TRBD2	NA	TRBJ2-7	TGTGCCAGCAGTTCTAGCGGGAGAGGCTACGAGCAGTACTTC	CASSSSGRGYEQYF
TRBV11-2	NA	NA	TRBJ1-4	TGTGCCAGCAGCCCCCAAGGGTTAACTAATGAAAAACTGTTTTTT	CASSPQGLTNEKLFF
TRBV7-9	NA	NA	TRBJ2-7	TGTGCCAGCAGCTTGGGGGACTCCCGGGACGAGCAGTACTTC	CASSLGDSRDEQYF
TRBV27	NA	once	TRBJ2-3	TGTGCCAGCAGTCAAACAGAATCGGGAAATACGCAGTATTTT	CASSQTESGNTQYF
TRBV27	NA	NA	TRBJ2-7	TGTGCCAGCAGTTTCTCACAGGGCTTGTCCTACGAGCAGTACTTC	CASSFSQGLSYEQYF
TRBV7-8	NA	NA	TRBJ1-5	TGTGCCAGCAGCTTAGGGACAGTAGTCCGTCAGCCCCAGCATTTT	CASSLGTVVRQPQHF
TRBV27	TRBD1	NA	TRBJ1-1	TGTGCCAGCAGTTTGACAGGGGGACATAACACTGAAGCTTTCTTT	CASSLTGGHNTEAFF
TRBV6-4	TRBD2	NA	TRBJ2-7	TGTGCCAGCAGTGACTCCAGCGGGAGGGTCCCCTACGAGCAGTACTTC	CASSDSSGRVPYEQYF
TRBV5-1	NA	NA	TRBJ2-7	TGCGCCAGCACCGTAGACAGCCCTTCCTCCTACGAGCAGTACTTC	CASTVDSPSSYEQYF
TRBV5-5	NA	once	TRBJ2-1	TGTGCCAGCAGCTTGTGGGCAGGGCAGACCGGGAATGAGCAGTTCTTC	CASSLWAGQTGNEQFF
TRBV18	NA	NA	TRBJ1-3	TGTGCCAGCTCAGCGGAACATAGCTCTGGAAACACCATATATTTT	CASSAEHSSGNTIYF
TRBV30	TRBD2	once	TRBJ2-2	TGTGCCTGGAATATCGGGGGGGTGGCCACCGGGGAGCTGTTTTTT	CAWNIGGVATGELFF
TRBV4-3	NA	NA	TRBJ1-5	TGCGCCAGCAGCCAAGAAACGACAGCGAATCAGCCCCAGCATTTT	CASSQETTANQPQHF
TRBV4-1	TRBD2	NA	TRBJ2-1	TGCGCCAGCAGCCCTACCAGCGGGATTACGTTCTTC	CASSPTSGITFF
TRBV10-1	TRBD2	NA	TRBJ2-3	TGCGCCAGCAGCGGCAGGTGGAGGGAGGGGAGCACAGATACGCAGTATTTT	CASSGRWREGSTDTQYF
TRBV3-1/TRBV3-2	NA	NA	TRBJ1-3	TGTGCCAGCAGCCCAAATTGGGGAAACACCATATATTTT	CASSPNWGNTIYF